This T cell receptor beta chain is drawn from a study of T cell responses to AZD1222 COVID-19 vaccine. About the research overall: Whether given at about 4 or about 12 weeks, second doses were pooled. Study observations and caveats: Two AZD1222 administrations were followed by greater Spike-specific TCR breadth and depth. Baseline seropositivity characterized only a handful of AZD1222 recipients. Among the donors, most were white British and more were female, and clonal diversity was possibly underestimated.

The data were produced by immunoSEQ multiplex PCR, yet TCRdb's version contains in-frame clones alone and is incomplete. In the table there are about 86,000 clones, more than 70% of which are singletons. Germline assignment: CDR1 MNHEY and CDR2 SVGAGI. This CDR3 has 14 residues. V lost 6 bases, J lost 7 bases, and 18 bases lay in between. With respect to this clone: The antigen is not known.

The chain links TRBV6-5 to TRBJ1-2; TRBD1 is a possible D gene (5 bases). The receptor's source is an adult in good health. This specimen consisted of peripheral blood, obtained on day 0 of AZD1222 vaccination. The DNA for the CDR3 is TGTGCCAGCAGCCAGAGCAGGGAGATTAGTGGCTACACCTTC. Protein product: CASSQSREISGYTF.